Included here is one T cell receptor beta chain sequence, with context. Its antigen is unidentified. The CDR3 extends over 15 amino acids. CDR1 and CDR2 (germline): KGHSH, LQKENI. The ends lost 5 bases at V and 1 base at J; junction bases unmatched: 4. cDNA molecules carried unique molecular identifiers, and template switching added a universal primer site. Using its own MiXCR run on the 5' RACE reads, TCRdb lists one record per CDR3 protein. The repertoire holds more than 400,000 distinct CDR3 sequences, with 15% as singletons. The sample belongs to a study of identical twins. Study-wide points: Twin-shared out-of-frame alpha sequences showed excess low generation probability. Partly confounded zero-insertion analyses could result from invariant MAIT and iNKT cells.

Separately, the same data were catalogued under a study of yellow fever vaccine responses in identical twins.

Input material: CD4+ T cells sorted from blood. The chain links TRBV18 to TRBJ2-4; 8 nucleotides match TRBD2. The TCR sequence derives from a woman between 18 and 29 years old in good health. CDR3: CASSSGLGAKNIQYF. The CDR3 DNA reads TGTGCCAGCTCATCGGGACTAGGGGCCAAAAACATTCAGTACTTC. The entire variable domain, with the rest obtained from reference TRBV18 and TRBJ2-4, is as follows: NAGVMQNPRHLVRRRGQEARLRCSPMKGHSHVYWYRQLPEEGLKFMVYLQKENIIDESGMPKERFSAEFPKEGPSILRIQQVVRGDSAAYFCASSSGLGAKNIQYFGAGTRLSVL.